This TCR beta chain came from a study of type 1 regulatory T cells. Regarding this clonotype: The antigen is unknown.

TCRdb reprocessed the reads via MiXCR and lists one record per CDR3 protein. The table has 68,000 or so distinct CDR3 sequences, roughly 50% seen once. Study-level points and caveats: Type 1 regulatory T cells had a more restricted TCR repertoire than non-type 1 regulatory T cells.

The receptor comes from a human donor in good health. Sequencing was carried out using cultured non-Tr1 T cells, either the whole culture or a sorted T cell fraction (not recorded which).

The CDR3 is CASSPDGNYGYTF. CDR3 DNA: TGTGCCAGCAGCCCGGACGGGAACTATGGCTACACCTTC. The chain couples TRBV7-2 to TRBJ1-2; D remains ambiguous. Germline V gives CDR1 SGHTA, CDR2 FQGNSA. Trimming took 5 bases from V and 2 from J, leaving 9 bases between them. The CDR3 covers 13 residues.